The rows below give T cell receptor beta chains drawn from one sample of a study of human T cells and chemical hapten exposure. TCRdb called the RACE reads again in MiXCR, with one record for every CDR3 protein. Of a few hundred thousand distinct CDR3 sequences in the sample, around 6% were seen once. The starting material was whole blood, obtained in connection with sensitization to the hapten diphenylcyclopropenone (DPC). These receptors originate from a woman aged 18-29 years with alopecia areata. Some clones in this sample may be carry-over from other donors' samples. Each CDR3 is given with its conserved first and last residue. D genes are given only for firm matches. Expanded clones are given a class, and other clones once, few, many or no size at all.

d_call j_call v_call clone_size cdr3_aa cdr3_nt
TRBD2 TRBJ2-1 TRBV6-2/TRBV6-3 few CASSYLGLAGNEQFF TGTGCCAGCAGTTACTTAGGGCTAGCGGGGAATGAGCAGTTCTTC
TRBD2 TRBJ2-1 TRBV5-6 few CASSLAGGTNNEQFF TGTGCCAGCAGCTTGGCGGGGGGAACTAACAATGAGCAGTTCTTC
TRBD1 TRBJ2-7 TRBV20-1 - CSARALRDRGNYEQYF TGCAGTGCTAGAGCCTTGAGGGACAGGGGGAACTACGAGCAGTACTTC
TRBD1 TRBJ1-1 TRBV28 many CASSDLQGARSSTEAFF TGTGCCAGCAGTGACCTACAGGGGGCTCGGTCGAGCACTGAAGCTTTCTTT
TRBD1 TRBJ2-2 TRBV27 many CASRRNRGAGELFF TGTGCCAGCAGGCGCAACAGGGGGGCCGGGGAGCTGTTTTTT
TRBD2 TRBJ2-3 TRBV7-6 - CASSPSTSGGADTQYF TGTGCCAGCAGCCCATCGACTAGCGGGGGCGCAGATACGCAGTATTTT
TRBD1 TRBJ2-7 TRBV28 few CASSFTGGMDEQYF TGTGCCAGCAGTTTCACAGGGGGCATGGACGAGCAGTACTTC
- TRBJ2-7 TRBV6-2/TRBV6-3 few CASSKGTSSREQYF TGTGCCAGCAGTAAGGGGACGTCCTCTAGGGAGCAGTACTTC
- TRBJ1-1 TRBV12-3/TRBV12-4 many CASSLDRGSWEAFF TGTGCCAGCAGTTTAGATAGAGGGTCCTGGGAAGCTTTCTTT
TRBD1 TRBJ1-1 TRBV4-2 many CASSLTPDRKRQSTEAFF TGTGCCAGCAGCCTCACCCCGGACAGGAAAAGACAATCCACTGAAGCTTTCTTT
- TRBJ1-4 TRBV6-1 - CASSDGRREKLFF TGTGCCAGCAGTGACGGTCGGCGAGAAAAACTGTTTTTT
- TRBJ1-5 TRBV28 many CASSFWNQPQHF TGTGCCAGCAGTTTTTGGAATCAGCCCCAGCATTTT
- TRBJ2-5 TRBV12-3/TRBV12-4 many CASLQWDGETQYF TGTGCCAGCCTCCAATGGGACGGAGAGACCCAGTACTTC
TRBD1 TRBJ2-3 TRBV11-2 many CASSPTGDVADTQYF TGTGCCAGCAGCCCCACAGGGGATGTGGCAGATACGCAGTATTTT
TRBD1 TRBJ1-2 TRBV6-2/TRBV6-3 - CASRLPDTQGNLYGYTF TGTGCCAGCAGACTTCCCGACACACAGGGGAACCTCTATGGCTACACCTTC
- TRBJ2-1 TRBV18 - CASSPPGVNEQFF TGTGCCAGCTCACCACCGGGAGTCAATGAGCAGTTCTTC
- TRBJ1-1 TRBV7-2 - CASSRRGGPTEAFF TGTGCCAGCAGCCGCCGTGGGGGGCCCACTGAAGCTTTCTTT
- TRBJ2-3 TRBV7-2 many CASIQDGDTQYF TGTGCCAGCATTCAGGACGGAGATACGCAGTATTTT
TRBD1 TRBJ2-2 TRBV28 - CASSLRTGNTGELFF TGTGCCAGCAGTTTACGGACAGGGAACACCGGGGAGCTGTTTTTT
TRBD2 TRBJ2-3 TRBV4-2 few CASSQALGGGEDTQYF TGTGCCAGCAGCCAAGCGCTGGGCGGGGGGGAGGATACGCAGTATTTT
TRBD1 TRBJ2-3 TRBV29-1 - CSVVVQGVFDTQYF TGCAGCGTTGTGGTCCAGGGGGTATTCGATACGCAGTATTTT
TRBD1 TRBJ1-4 TRBV24-1 many CATSGNHGTGDEKLFF TGTGCCACCAGCGGAAACCACGGGACAGGGGATGAAAAACTGTTTTTT
- TRBJ2-5 TRBV7-2 many CASSLYSDRRETQYF TGTGCCAGCAGCTTATACTCAGACAGGAGGGAGACCCAGTACTTC
- TRBJ1-2 TRBV5-5 many CASSLKQGPYGYTF TGTGCCAGCAGCTTGAAGCAGGGACCCTATGGCTACACCTTC
- TRBJ2-7 TRBV6-5 many CASSYFSQQGYEQYF TGTGCCAGCAGTTATTTCAGCCAGCAGGGTTACGAGCAGTACTTC
- TRBJ2-1 TRBV27 few CASSLFQGDEQFF TGTGCCAGCAGTTTATTTCAGGGCGATGAGCAGTTCTTC
TRBD2 TRBJ2-2 TRBV2 many CASSGERGAANTGELFF TGTGCCAGCAGTGGGGAGCGGGGGGCAGCGAACACCGGGGAGCTGTTTTTT
- TRBJ2-3 TRBV4-3 few CASSQASGRTDTQYF TGCGCCAGCAGCCAAGCCAGCGGACGCACAGATACGCAGTATTTT
- TRBJ2-3 TRBV5-5 many CASSSSGTDTQYF TGTGCCAGCAGCTCCTCTGGCACAGATACGCAGTATTTT
TRBD1 TRBJ1-3 TRBV6-6 many CASSYGTDSGNTIYF TGTGCCAGCAGTTATGGGACAGACTCTGGAAACACCATATATTTT
TRBD2 TRBJ2-3 TRBV7-9 few CASSYRGEDTQYF TGTGCCAGCAGCTATCGGGGGGAGGATACGCAGTATTTT
- TRBJ1-1 TRBV7-3 - CASSPTPGGMNTEAFF TGTGCCAGCAGCCCCACCCCCGGAGGGATGAACACTGAAGCTTTCTTT
- TRBJ1-4 TRBV3-1 - CASSSTVLNEKLFF TGTGCCAGCAGCTCGACAGTCCTGAACGAAAAACTGTTTTTT
- TRBJ1-5 TRBV12-2 many CASLKSALTNMGCSNQPQHF TGTGCAAGTCTTAAAAGTGCTTTAACGAATATGGGTTGTAGCAATCAGCCCCAGCATTTT
- TRBJ1-1 TRBV7-2 few CASRTQGDTEAFF TGTGCCAGCAGGACACAGGGCGACACTGAAGCTTTCTTT
TRBD1 TRBJ1-6 TRBV3-1 many CASSQPGTGGNSPLHF TGTGCCAGCAGCCAACCTGGGACAGGGGGAAATTCACCCCTCCACTTT
TRBD1 TRBJ2-1 TRBV20-1 few CSASDRVTNEQFF TGCAGTGCTTCCGACAGGGTTACGAATGAGCAGTTCTTC
TRBD2 TRBJ2-7 TRBV7-3 many CASSPQAGVLYEQYF TGTGCCAGCAGCCCACAGGCGGGGGTTCTCTACGAGCAGTACTTC
TRBD2 TRBJ2-1 TRBV9 - CASSYLAGGKDEQFF TGTGCCAGCAGCTACCTAGCGGGGGGGAAAGATGAGCAGTTCTTC
- TRBJ2-7 TRBV18 many CASSPPGLALYEQYF TGTGCCAGCTCACCACCCGGGCTAGCTTTGTACGAGCAGTACTTC
- TRBJ1-2 TRBV5-4 few CASSLDGVYGYTF TGTGCCAGCAGCTTAGATGGAGTCTATGGCTACACCTTC
- TRBJ1-5 TRBV18 many CASSPRDNQPQHF TGTGCCAGCTCCCCCCGTGATAATCAGCCCCAGCATTTT
- TRBJ2-1 TRBV7-6 few CASSLAYSSYNEQFF TGTGCCAGCAGCTTAGCTTATAGCTCCTACAATGAGCAGTTCTTC
TRBD2 TRBJ2-5 TRBV7-9 - CASSHRRTSGLQETQYF TGTGCCAGCAGTCACAGGCGGACTAGCGGGCTCCAAGAGACCCAGTACTTC
- TRBJ1-4 TRBV15 many CATSTTVHNEKLFF TGTGCCACCAGCACGACGGTTCATAATGAAAAACTGTTTTTT
- TRBJ2-1 TRBV20-1 few CSANPGTSEFDEQFF TGCAGTGCAAATCCCGGGACATCGGAGTTCGATGAGCAGTTCTTC
- TRBJ1-6 TRBV20-1 many CSVFGSGLINSPLHF TGCAGTGTTTTCGGATCGGGGCTCATTAATTCACCCCTCCACTTT
- TRBJ1-1 TRBV12-3/TRBV12-4 few CASSFGRASEAFF TGTGCCAGCAGCTTCGGGAGGGCGAGTGAAGCTTTCTTT
TRBD2 TRBJ2-1 TRBV20-1 - CSASLGGKRGRHNEQFF TGCAGTGCTAGTCTCGGGGGAAAGCGGGGGCGCCACAATGAGCAGTTCTTC
- TRBJ1-2 TRBV7-9 - CASSLVPGLAGYTF TGTGCCAGCAGCTTAGTCCCAGGGCTTGCTGGCTACACCTTC
TRBD2 TRBJ2-5 TRBV9 - CASSGGRDSYQETQYF TGTGCCAGCTCTGGCGGGAGAGACAGTTATCAAGAGACCCAGTACTTC
- TRBJ2-5 TRBV10-3 - CAISQVQETQYF TGTGCCATCAGCCAGGTCCAGGAGACCCAGTACTTC
- TRBJ1-1 TRBV29-1 many CSVPTGPRGAEAFF TGCAGCGTTCCGACTGGGCCCCGAGGGGCTGAAGCTTTCTTT
- TRBJ2-7 TRBV2 few CASIGGYEQYF TGTGCCAGCATAGGGGGTTACGAGCAGTACTTC
- TRBJ2-5 TRBV4-1 - CASSQGGSSGQETQYF TGCGCCAGCAGCCAAGGTGGGAGTAGCGGACAAGAGACCCAGTACTTC